This T cell receptor beta chain was sequenced for a study of shared clonotypes between healthy human individuals. Notes on the study in general: Tissues were not sampled, only blood, and their repertoires likely differ.

As regards this clone: The antigen is undetermined.

Germline V gives CDR1 LNHDA, CDR2 SQIVND (reference sequence). This CDR3 region has 14 residues. J was trimmed by 7 bases and V by 7 bases; bases with no gene match: 10. Some clones are missing from TCRdb's copy, which holds only in-frame ones; the method was immunoSEQ multiplex PCR. Among more than 2,000,000 clones listed, more than 85% were seen once. CD45RA+ naive and CD45RA-negative memory subsets were separated from CD4+ cells. The V and J genes are TRBV19 and TRBJ2-1; 7 positions match TRBD2. The source of this sequence is a man aged 18-30 years in good health. Some clones in this sample may be carry-over from other donors' samples. The sequencing input was naive CD4+ T cells from PBMCs. Subset described: CD45RA+ positively selected. The CDR3 sequence: CASTGPGGWNEQFF. Written as DNA, the CDR3 is TGTGCCAGTACCGGACCGGGAGGCTGGAATGAGCAGTTCTTC.